This TCR beta chain is from a study of cytomegalovirus exposure and HLA in healthy donors. About this clone: As yet, its antigen is unknown.

In the PCR, 60 Vbeta and 13 Jbeta primers were used. The data were produced by immunoSEQ multiplex PCR, yet TCRdb's version contains in-frame clones alone and is incomplete. The data show roughly 170,000 clones, roughly 83% seen once. CDR3 size: 14 residues. Trimming took off 0 bases at V and 0 bases at J, with 7 bases between the two ends. Germline V gene data show CDR1 as SGHRS and CDR2 as YFSETQ. Broader study findings: Altogether, more than 150 TCR beta chains were recorded as cytomegalovirus-associated.

The chain couples TRBV5-1 to TRBJ2-7; D may be TRBD1 (6 bases). Material: PBMCs. This TCR was recovered from a man in his thirties or forties in good health and CMV-seronegative. CDR3 amino acids: CASSLGTDSYEQYF. DNA for the CDR3: TGCGCCAGCAGCTTGGGGACAGACTCCTACGAGCAGTACTTC.